This TCR beta chain was observed in a study of OX40 agonist ivuxolimab in advanced cancers. Trimming took off 5 bases at V and 0 bases at J, with 13 bases between the two ends. This CDR3 has 15 amino acids. Per germline, CDR1 LNHDA and CDR2 SQIVND (reference sequence). The method was immunoSEQ multiplex PCR; TCRdb's version includes in-frame clones alone and lacks a portion of them. Of fewer than 30,000 clones in the sample, over 75% are singletons; the top ten hold approximately 48%. The receptor was isolated from an adult with an advanced solid tumor such as melanoma, head and neck, liver or kidney cancer. This specimen was CD4+ or CD8+ T cells sorted from blood, taken in a trial of the OX40 agonist ivuxolimab. The chain recombines TRBV19 with TRBJ1-2; D gene uncertain. CDR3 residues: CASSDYGDSNYGYTF. CDR3 in DNA: TGTGCCAGTAGTGATTATGGAGATTCTAACTATGGCTACACCTTC.